This T cell receptor (beta chain) originates from a study of blood T cell repertoires in COVID-19. Turning to the study itself: Acute-phase and convalescent COVID-19 samples originated in the United States, Italy and Spain.

This clone was detected once. Trimming left V 0 bases short and J 6 bases short, with 6 bases between. Germline V gene sequence: CDR1 SGHNT, CDR2 YENEEA. The CDR3 length is 13 residues. Participant age was roughly 18 to 90 years, and participants resided in about 25 US areas. Sequenced by immunoSEQ multiplex PCR; TCRdb stores in-frame clones only, minus some. The data show fewer than 200,000 clones, with about 86% seen just once and around 7% held by the top ten. This chain uses TRBV11-3 with TRBJ1-5; possible D gene TRBD1, 5 bases. Sequences were obtained from PBMCs or T cells enriched from blood (not recorded which). This TCR derives from a man in his forties or fifties who had recovered from COVID-19. CDR3 sequence: CASSLEGGQPQHF. In nucleotides, the CDR3 is TGTGCCAGCAGCTTAGAGGGGGGTCAGCCCCAGCATTTT.